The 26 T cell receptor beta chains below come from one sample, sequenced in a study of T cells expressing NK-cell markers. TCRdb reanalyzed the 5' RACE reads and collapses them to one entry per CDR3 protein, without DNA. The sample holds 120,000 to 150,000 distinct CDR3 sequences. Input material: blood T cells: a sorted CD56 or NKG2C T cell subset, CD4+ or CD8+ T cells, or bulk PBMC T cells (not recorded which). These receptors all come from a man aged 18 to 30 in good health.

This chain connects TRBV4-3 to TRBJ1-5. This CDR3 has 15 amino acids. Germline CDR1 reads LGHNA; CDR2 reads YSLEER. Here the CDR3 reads CASSQESGGLQPQHF.

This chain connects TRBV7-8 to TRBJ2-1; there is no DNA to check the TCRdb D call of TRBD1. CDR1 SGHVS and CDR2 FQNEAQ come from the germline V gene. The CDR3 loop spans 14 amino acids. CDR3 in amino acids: CASSFPGSYNEQFF.

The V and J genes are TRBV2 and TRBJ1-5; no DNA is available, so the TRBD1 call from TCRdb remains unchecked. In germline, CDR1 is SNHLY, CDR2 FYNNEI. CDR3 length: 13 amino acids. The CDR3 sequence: CASAGDDNQPQHF.

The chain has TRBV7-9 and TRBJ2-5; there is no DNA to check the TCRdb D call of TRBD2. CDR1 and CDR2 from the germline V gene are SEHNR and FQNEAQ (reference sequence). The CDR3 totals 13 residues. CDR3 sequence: CASRGGPMETQYF. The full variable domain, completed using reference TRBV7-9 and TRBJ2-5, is DTGVSQNPRHKITKRGQNVTFRCDPISEHNRLYWYRQTLGQGPEFLTYFQNEAQLEKSRLLSDRFSAERPKGSFSTLEIQRTEQGDSAMYLCASRGGPMETQYFGPGTRLLVL.

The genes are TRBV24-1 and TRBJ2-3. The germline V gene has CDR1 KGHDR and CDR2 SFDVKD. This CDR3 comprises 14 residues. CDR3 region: CATSEFPETDTQYF.

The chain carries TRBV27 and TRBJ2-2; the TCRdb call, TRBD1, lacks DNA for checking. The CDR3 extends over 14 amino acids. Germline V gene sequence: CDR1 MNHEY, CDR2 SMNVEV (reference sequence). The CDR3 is CASSLSGVPGELFF.

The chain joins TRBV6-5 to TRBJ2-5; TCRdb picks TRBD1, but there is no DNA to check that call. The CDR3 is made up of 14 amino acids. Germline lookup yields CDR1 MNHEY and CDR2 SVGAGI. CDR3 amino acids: CASSYGTNQETQYF.

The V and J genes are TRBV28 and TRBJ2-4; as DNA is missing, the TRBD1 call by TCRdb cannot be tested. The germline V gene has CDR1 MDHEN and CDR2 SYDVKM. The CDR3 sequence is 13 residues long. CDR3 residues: CASSLGGVNIQYF.

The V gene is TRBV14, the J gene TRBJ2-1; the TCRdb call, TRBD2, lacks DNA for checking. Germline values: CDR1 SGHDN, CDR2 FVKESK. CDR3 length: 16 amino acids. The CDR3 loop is CASSPRTSGSYNEQFF.

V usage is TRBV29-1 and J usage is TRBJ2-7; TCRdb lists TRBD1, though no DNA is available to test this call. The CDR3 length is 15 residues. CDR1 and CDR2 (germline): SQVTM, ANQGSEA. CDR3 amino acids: CSVLQPSQGIYEQYF.

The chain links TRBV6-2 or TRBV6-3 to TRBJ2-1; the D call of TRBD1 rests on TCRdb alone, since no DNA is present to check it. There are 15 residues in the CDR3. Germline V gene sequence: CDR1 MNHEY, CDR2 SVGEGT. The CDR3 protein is CASSPVTASYNEQFF.

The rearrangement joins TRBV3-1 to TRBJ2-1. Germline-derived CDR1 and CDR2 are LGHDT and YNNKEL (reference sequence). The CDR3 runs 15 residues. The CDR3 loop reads CASSQRSPGVDIKFF.

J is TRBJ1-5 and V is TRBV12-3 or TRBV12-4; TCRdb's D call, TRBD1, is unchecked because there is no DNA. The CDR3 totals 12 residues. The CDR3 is CASSFWGREQHF.

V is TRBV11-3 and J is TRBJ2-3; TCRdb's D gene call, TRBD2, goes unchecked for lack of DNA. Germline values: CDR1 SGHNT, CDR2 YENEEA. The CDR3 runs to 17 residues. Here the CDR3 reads CASSFPWGLAATDTQYF.

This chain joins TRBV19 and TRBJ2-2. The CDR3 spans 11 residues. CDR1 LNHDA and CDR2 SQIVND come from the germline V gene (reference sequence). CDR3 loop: CGVSNTGELFF.

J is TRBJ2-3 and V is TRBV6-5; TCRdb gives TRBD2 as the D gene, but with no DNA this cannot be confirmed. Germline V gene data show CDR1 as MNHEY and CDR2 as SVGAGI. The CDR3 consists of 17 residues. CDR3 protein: CASSYHPGSGRGDTQYF.

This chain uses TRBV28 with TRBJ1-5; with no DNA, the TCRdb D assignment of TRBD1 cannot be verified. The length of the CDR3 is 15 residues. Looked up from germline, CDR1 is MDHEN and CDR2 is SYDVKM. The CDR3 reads CASSLSGVGNQPQHF.

CDR3 amino acids: CASSLGSSGRAYNEQFF. The V and J genes are TRBV7-6 and TRBJ2-1; with no DNA, the TCRdb D assignment of TRBD2 cannot be verified. CDR1 and CDR2 from the germline V gene are SGHVS and FNYEAQ. The CDR3 sequence is 17 residues long.

CDR3 sequence: CASSYSAGTEQYF. The chain links TRBV6-2 or TRBV6-3 to TRBJ2-7. CDR1 is MNHEY, CDR2 SVGEGT, per germline. The CDR3 spans 13 residues.

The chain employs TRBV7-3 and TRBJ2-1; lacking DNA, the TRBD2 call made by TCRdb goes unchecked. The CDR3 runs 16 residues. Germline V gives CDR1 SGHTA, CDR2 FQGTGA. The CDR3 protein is CASSLGGDLSYNEQFF.

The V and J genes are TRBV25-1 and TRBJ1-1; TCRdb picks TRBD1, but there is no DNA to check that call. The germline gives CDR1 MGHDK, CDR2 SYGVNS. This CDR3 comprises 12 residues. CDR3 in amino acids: CASSFAGSEAFF.

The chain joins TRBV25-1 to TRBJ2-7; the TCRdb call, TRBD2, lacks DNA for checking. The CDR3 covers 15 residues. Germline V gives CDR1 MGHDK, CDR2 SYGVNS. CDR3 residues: CASSHAGLAPGEQYF.

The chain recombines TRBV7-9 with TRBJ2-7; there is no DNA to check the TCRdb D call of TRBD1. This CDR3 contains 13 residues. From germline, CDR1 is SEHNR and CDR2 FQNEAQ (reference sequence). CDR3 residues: CASSNRQRVEQYF.

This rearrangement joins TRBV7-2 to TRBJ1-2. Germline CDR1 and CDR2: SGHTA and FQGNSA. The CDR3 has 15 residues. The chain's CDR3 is CASSVDNEAFYGYTF. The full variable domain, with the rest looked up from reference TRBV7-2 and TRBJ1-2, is GAGVSQSPSNKVTEKGKDVELRCDPISGHTALYWYRQSLGQGLEFLIYFQGNSAPDKSGLPSDRFSAERTGGSVSTLTIQRTQQEDSAVYLCASSVDNEAFYGYTFGSGTRLTVV.

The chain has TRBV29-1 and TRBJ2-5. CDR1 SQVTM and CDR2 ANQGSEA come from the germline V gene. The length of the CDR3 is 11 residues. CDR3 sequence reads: CSARSQETQYF.

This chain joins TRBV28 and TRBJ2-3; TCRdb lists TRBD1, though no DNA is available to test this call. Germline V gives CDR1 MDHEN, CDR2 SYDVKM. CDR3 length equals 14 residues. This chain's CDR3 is CASSFGPTGDTQYF.